Listed below are T cell receptor beta chains from one sample, sequenced in a study of cytomegalovirus exposure and HLA in healthy donors. Here immunoSEQ multiplex PCR was the method, and the copy in TCRdb shows in-frame clones only, minus some. This sample carries 150,000 to 200,000 clones, 65% to 80% of them seen once, and the ten largest clones take 0.69%. Sequencing input: PBMCs. The receptors derive from a woman aged 40 to 50 in good health and CMV-seronegative. Each CDR3 is given with its conserved first and last residue. The D gene is left open where the match is weak.

TRBV19	TRBD1	TRBJ1-2	CASSIGPGGLRGYTF	TGTGCCAGTAGTATAGGACCAGGGGGGCTCAGAGGCTACACCTTC
TRBV7-3	TRBD1	TRBJ2-1	CASIGPGQGYNEQFF	TGTGCCAGCATCGGACCGGGACAGGGGTACAATGAGCAGTTCTTC
TRBV27	NA	TRBJ2-7	CASSLKSQEARGEQYF	TGTGCCAGCAGTTTAAAGTCCCAGGAGGCCCGAGGGGAGCAGTACTTC
TRBV10-3	TRBD2	TRBJ2-3	CAISVTSGSGFGTDTQYF	TGTGCCATCAGTGTTACTAGCGGGAGTGGTTTCGGCACAGATACGCAGTATTTT
TRBV7-2	TRBD1	TRBJ1-5	CASSADRGRYQPQHF	TGTGCCAGCAGCGCGGACAGGGGAAGGTATCAGCCCCAGCATTTT
TRBV2	NA	TRBJ1-6	CASSEPTDSPLHF	TGTGCCAGCAGTGAACCGACAGATTCACCCCTCCACTTT
TRBV20-1	NA	TRBJ1-2	CSAATGQFYTF	TGCAGTGCTGCCACCGGACAGTTCTACACCTTC
TRBV7-2	NA	TRBJ1-5	CASSPAGFGNQPQHF	TGTGCCAGCAGCCCTGCGGGGTTTGGCAATCAGCCCCAGCATTTT
TRBV30	NA	TRBJ1-1	CAWSGGLLNTEAFF	TGTGCCTGGAGTGGGGGACTCCTGAACACTGAAGCTTTCTTT
TRBV27	NA	TRBJ2-3	CASSLAGHTDTQYF	TGTGCCAGCAGTTTAGCGGGTCACACAGATACGCAGTATTTT
TRBV20-1	NA	TRBJ2-5	CSAVKGETQYF	TGCAGTGCTGTCAAGGGGGAGACCCAGTACTTC